In this sample, the clone carrying this TCR beta chain turned up many times. The antigen is undetermined. This entry comes from a study of T cells in Graves' hyperthyroidism and ophthalmopathy. Overall study results and limits: Blood also contained most expanded thyroid clonotypes above 0.001.

The diagnoses drew upon clinical symptoms, serum thyroxine and TRAb, thyroid ultrasound and orbital computed tomography. Looked up from germline, CDR1 is SGHTA and CDR2 is FQGNSA. This CDR3 is built from 15 residues. Trimming shortened V by 5 bases and J by 5 bases, and 13 bases separated the two germline ends. What was amplified from RNA transcripts were TCR beta CDR3 regions. HTBI primers were employed in a first-round RT-PCR of the TCR CDR3. MiXCR, run by TCRdb on the multiplex PCR reads, gives a single entry per CDR3 protein. The profile shows around 540,000 distinct CDR3 sequences, about 16% of them singletons.

This chain joins TRBV7-2 and TRBJ1-6, with D uncertain. Input material: blood. This receptor was obtained from a young woman with Graves' ophthalmopathy. In DNA form, the CDR3 reads TGTGCCAGCAGCATCTTACGGTCAAATAATTCACCCCTCCACTTT. Encoded protein: CASSILRSNNSPLHF.